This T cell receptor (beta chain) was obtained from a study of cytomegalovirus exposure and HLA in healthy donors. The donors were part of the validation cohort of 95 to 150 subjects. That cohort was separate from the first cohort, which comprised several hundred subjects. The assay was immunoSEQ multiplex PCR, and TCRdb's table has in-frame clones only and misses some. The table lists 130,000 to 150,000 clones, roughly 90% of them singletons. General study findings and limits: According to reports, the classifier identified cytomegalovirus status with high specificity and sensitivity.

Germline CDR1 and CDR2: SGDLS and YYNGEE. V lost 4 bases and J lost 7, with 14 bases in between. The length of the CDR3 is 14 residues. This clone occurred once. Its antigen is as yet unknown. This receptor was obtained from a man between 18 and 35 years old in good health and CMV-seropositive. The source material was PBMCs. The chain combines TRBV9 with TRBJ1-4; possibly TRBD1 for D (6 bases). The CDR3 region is CASSPRTGFEKLFF. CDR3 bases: TGTGCCAGCAGCCCCCGAACAGGGTTTGAAAAACTGTTTTTT.